Given below is one T cell receptor beta chain in context. This entry is derived from a study of blood T cell repertoires in COVID-19. Study background: Specimens from acute and convalescent COVID-19 originated in the United States, Italy and Spain.

Germline lookup yields CDR1 MDHEN and CDR2 SYDVKM. Trimming cost V 5 bases and J 5 bases; bases outside gene matches: 14. This CDR3 contains 16 residues. Libraries were prepared by immunoSEQ multiplex PCR; TCRdb keeps only in-frame clonotypes and omits some of them. The table includes about 280,000 clones, approximately 90% detected once. Which cohort a participant joined came from the clinical history participants gave. Sequenced: PBMCs or T cells enriched from blood (not recorded which). This TCR was sampled from a woman aged 55-70 years in a cohort exposed to, infected with or recovered from COVID-19 (not recorded which). The V and J genes are TRBV28 and TRBJ1-2; TRBD1 aligns across 7 bases. The CDR3 here is CASSLQSTGIGYGYTF. DNA for the CDR3: TGTGCCAGCAGTCTCCAGTCGACAGGGATCGGGTATGGCTACACCTTC.